Here is one T cell receptor beta chain with its context. In TCRdb, the 5' RACE reads were re-called with MiXCR into one record per CDR3 protein. Of 450,000 to 650,000 distinct CDR3 sequences in the sample, roughly 22% are singletons; the top ten hold around 12%. This CDR3 region has 13 residues. Deletions cut 0 bases from V and 9 bases from J, with 12 bases between. The germline V gene encodes CDR1 SGHKS and CDR2 YYEKEE (reference sequence). The source of the sample is a study of T-cell memory formation after mild COVID-19. The sample consisted of PBMCs or a T cell subset sorted from them (not recorded which). This receptor was identified in an adult woman who had mild COVID-19 (a few samples of this study predate the infection). Cell type and time point are not known. J is TRBJ2-5 and V is TRBV5-5; either TRBD1 or TRBD2 may supply D (5 bases each). The CDR3 region is CASSLGDGKAQYF. As DNA, the CDR3 is TGTGCCAGCAGCTTGGGGGACGGTAAGGCCCAGTACTTC.